Described below is a single T cell receptor (beta chain) sequence and its context. Antigen: not known. Sequencing used immunoSEQ multiplex PCR; TCRdb keeps in-frame clones, though not all of them. The sample lists about 2,400 clones, about 83% occurring once. This sample is part of a study of brain metastases from non-small cell lung cancer. The study, taken as a whole, reports: Compared with primary tumors, brain metastases showed less T-cell infiltration. TCR repertoires overlapped largely between brain metastases and matched primaries. T-cell clones appeared expanded in 60% to 75% of brain metastases relative to matched primary tumors.

Germline assignment: CDR1 LGHDT and CDR2 YNNKEL (reference sequence). Trimming took 3 bases from V and 3 from J, leaving 9 bases between them. The CDR3 loop spans 13 amino acids. This clonotype originated in a donor at least 40 years old with non-small cell lung cancer. The sample comprised primary lung tumor tissue. V is TRBV3-1 (or the pseudogene TRBV3-2) and J is TRBJ2-7; D may match TRBD1 or TRBD2 (6 bases each). CDR3 bases: TGTGCCAGCAGCCACGGGGGCGGCTACGAGCAGTACTTC. Translated, it gives CASSHGGGYEQYF.